The present TCR beta chain was sequenced within a study of Ad26.COV2.S vaccination and SARS-CoV-2 variants. As for the study in general: By the intramuscular route, Ad26.COV2.S was given once, or twice 56 days apart.

A remark on this clone: What it binds is unknown.

Treatment in this sample: around 19 received Ad26.COV2.S at low or high dose, single or two shots; about 5 received placebo; per-sample allocation not given. The investigators took samples on day 63 after the first vaccine or placebo injection. Study results and limitations: Similar non-spike TCR breadth was seen in vaccine and placebo recipients.

Profiling relied on immunoSEQ multiplex PCR, and the TCRdb table lists in-frame clones only, not all of them. The data contain 350,000 to 600,000 clones, roughly nine tenths of them singletons. The CDR3 is made up of 14 amino acids. Trimming took off 6 bases at V and 4 bases at J, with 15 bases between the two ends. Germline lookup yields CDR1 MNHEY and CDR2 SMNVEV (reference sequence). The sequence derives from a person between 18 and 65 years old who received the Ad26.COV2.S COVID-19 vaccine or a placebo. The source material was peripheral blood, sampled in a trial of Ad26.COV2.S vaccine versus placebo. The rearrangement uses TRBV27 and TRBJ1-1; perhaps TRBD1 as D (6 bases). The CDR3 loop reads CASSPRGQVTEAFF. The DNA for the CDR3 is TGTGCCAGCAGCCCTCGGGGGCAGGTCACTGAAGCTTTCTTT.